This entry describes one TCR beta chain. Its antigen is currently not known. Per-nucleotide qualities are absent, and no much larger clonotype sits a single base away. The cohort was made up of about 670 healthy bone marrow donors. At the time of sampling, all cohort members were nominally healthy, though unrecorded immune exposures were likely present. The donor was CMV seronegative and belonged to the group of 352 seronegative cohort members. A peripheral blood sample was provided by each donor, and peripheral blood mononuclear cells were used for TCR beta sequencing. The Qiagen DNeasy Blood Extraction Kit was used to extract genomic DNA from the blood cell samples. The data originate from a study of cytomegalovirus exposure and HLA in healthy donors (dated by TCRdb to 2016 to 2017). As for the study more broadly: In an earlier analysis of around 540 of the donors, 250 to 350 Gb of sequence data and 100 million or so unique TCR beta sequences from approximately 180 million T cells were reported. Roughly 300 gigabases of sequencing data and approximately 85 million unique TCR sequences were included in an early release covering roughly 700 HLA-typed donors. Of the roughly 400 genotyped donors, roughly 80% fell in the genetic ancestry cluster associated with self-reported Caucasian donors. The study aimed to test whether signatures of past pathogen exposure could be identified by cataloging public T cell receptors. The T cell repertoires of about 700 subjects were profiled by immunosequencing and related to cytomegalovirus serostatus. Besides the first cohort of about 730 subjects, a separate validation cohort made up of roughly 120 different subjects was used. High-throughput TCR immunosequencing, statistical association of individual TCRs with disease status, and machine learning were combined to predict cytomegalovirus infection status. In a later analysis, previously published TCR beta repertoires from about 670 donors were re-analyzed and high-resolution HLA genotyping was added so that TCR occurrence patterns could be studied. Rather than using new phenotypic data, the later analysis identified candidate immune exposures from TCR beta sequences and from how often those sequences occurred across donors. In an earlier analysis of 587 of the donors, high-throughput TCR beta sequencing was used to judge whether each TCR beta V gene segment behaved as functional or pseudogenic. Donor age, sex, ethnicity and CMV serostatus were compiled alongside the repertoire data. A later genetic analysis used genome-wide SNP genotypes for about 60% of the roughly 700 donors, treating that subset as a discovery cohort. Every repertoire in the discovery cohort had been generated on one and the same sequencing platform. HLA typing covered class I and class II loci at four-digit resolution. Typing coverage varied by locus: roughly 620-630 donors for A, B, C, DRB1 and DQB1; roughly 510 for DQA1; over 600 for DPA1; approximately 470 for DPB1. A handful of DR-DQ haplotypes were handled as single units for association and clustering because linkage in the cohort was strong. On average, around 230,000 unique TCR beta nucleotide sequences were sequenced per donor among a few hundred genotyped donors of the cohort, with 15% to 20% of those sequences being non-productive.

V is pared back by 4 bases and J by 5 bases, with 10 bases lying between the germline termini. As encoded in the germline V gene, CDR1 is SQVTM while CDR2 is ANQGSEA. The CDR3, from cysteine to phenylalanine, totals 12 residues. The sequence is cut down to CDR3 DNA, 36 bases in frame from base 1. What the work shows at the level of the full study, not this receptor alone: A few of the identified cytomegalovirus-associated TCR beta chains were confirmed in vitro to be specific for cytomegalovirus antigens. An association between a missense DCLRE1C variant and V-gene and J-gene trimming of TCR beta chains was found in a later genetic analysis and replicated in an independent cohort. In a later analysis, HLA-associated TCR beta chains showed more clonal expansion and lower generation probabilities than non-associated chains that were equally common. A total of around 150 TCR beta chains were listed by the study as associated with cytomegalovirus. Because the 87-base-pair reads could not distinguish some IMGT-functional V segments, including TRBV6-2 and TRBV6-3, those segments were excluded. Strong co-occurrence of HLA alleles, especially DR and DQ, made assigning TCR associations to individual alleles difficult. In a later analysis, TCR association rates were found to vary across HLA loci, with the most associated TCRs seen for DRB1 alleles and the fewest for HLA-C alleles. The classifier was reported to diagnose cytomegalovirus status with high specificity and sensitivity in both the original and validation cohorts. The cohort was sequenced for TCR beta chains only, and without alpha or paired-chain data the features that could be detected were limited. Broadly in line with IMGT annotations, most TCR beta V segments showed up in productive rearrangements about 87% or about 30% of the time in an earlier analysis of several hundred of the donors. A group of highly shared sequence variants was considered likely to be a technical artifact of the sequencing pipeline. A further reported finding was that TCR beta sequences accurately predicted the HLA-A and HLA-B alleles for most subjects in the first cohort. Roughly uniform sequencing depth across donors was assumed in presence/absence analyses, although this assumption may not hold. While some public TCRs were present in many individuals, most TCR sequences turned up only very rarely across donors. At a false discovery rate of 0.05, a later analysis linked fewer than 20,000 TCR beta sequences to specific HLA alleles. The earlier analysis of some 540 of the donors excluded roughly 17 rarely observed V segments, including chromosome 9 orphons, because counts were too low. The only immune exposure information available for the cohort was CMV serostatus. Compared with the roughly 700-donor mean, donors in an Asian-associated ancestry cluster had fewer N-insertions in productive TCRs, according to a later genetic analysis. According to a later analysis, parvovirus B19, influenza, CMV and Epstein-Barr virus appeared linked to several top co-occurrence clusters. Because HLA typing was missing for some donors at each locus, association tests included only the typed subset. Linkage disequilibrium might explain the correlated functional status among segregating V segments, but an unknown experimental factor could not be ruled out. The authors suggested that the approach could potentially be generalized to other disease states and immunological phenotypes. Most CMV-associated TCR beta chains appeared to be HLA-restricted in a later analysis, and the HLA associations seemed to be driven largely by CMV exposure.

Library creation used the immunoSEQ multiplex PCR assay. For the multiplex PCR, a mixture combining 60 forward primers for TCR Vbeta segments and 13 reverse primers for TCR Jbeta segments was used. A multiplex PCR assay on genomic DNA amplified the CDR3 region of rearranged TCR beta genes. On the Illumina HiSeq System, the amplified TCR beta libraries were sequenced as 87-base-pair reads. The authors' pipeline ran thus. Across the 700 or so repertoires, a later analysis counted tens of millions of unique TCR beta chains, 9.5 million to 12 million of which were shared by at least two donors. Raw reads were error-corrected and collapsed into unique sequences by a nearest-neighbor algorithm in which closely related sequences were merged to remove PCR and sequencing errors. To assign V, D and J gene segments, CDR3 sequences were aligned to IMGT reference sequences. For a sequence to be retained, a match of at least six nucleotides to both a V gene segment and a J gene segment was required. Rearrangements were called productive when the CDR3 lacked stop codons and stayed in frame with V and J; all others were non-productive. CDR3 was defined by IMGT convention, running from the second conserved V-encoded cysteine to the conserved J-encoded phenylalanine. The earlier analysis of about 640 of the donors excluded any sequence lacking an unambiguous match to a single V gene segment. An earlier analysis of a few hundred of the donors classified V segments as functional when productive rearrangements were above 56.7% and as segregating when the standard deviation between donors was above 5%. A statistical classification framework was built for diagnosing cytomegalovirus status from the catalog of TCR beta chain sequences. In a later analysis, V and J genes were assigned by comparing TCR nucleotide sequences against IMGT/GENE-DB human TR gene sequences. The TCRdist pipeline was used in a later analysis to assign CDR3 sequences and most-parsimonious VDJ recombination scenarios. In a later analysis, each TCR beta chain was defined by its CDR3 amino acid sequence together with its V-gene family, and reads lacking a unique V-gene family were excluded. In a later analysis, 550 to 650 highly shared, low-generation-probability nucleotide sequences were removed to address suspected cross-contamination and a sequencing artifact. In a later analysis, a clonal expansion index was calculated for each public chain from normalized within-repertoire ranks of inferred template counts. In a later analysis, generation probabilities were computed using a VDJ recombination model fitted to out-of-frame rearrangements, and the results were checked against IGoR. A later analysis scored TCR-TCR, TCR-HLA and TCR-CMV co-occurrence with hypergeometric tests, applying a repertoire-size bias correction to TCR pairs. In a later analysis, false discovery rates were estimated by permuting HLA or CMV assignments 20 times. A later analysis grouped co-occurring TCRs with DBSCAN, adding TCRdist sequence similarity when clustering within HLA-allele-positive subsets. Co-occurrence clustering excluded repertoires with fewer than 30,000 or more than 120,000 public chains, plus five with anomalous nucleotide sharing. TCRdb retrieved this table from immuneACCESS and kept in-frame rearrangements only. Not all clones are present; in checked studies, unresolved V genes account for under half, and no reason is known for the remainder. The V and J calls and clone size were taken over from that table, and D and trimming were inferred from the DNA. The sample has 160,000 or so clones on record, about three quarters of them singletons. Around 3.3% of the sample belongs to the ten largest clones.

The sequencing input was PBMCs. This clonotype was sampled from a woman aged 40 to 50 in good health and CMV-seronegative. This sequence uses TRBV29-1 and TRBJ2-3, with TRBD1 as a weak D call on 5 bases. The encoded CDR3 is CSVVRVEDTQYF. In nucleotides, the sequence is TGCAGCGTTGTCAGGGTCGAAGATACGCAGTATTTT.